Following are 5 T cell receptor beta chains from one sample sequenced in a study of blood T cell repertoires in COVID-19. Profiled with immunoSEQ multiplex PCR; TCRdb holds only in-frame clones, not every one. Among a few hundred thousand clones, approximately 81% were seen once, and the ten largest hold less than 4%. The source material was peripheral blood. The origin of the receptors is a woman aged 18-30 years with acute or convalescent COVID-19.

The CDR3 DNA sequence: TGTGCCAGCTCAGCAGACAGCGGGAGTTCCTACGAGCAGTACTTC. This sequence encodes CASSADSGSSYEQYF. V usage is TRBV18 and J usage is TRBJ2-7; 8 nucleotides line up with TRBD2. This CDR3 spans 15 amino acids. Looked up from germline, CDR1 is KGHSH and CDR2 is LQKENI. V shed 5 bases, J shed 1 base, and the junction held 7 bases outside the gene matches. Full variable domain (missing parts from reference TRBV18 and TRBJ2-7): NAGVMQNPRHLVRRRGQEARLRCSPMKGHSHVYWYRQLPEEGLKFMVYLQKENIIDESGMPKERFSAEFPKEGPSILRIQQVVRGDSAAYFCASSADSGSSYEQYFGPGTRLTVT.

The V and J genes are TRBV19 and TRBJ1-5, with 7 bases matching TRBD1. After removal of 4 bases from V and 2 bases from J, the junction contained 5 bases not matched to a gene. Looked up from germline, CDR1 is LNHDA and CDR2 is SQIVND (reference sequence). The CDR3 totals 15 residues. CDR3 DNA: TGTGCCAGTAGTACCATTGACAGGGGCAATCAGCCCCAGCATTTT. Protein sequence: CASSTIDRGNQPQHF.

The chain combines TRBV24-1 with TRBJ2-1, with a weak D call TRBD2 (5 bases). Between the trimmed V and J ends, which lost 7 bases and 0 bases, there was a span of 18 bases. The CDR3 spans 17 residues. Germline loops: CDR1 KGHDR, CDR2 SFDVKD. Here the CDR3 reads CATRILWLADSYNEQFF. CDR3 bases: TGTGCCACCAGGATTCTATGGCTAGCAGACTCCTACAATGAGCAGTTCTTC.

The chain joins TRBV6-2 or TRBV6-3 to TRBJ2-4; no reliable D call. CDR3 length equals 16 residues. V gave up 4 bases and J gave up 0 bases, with 13 bases separating them. Per the germline V gene, CDR1 is MNHEY and CDR2 is SVGEGT. CDR3 region: CASSSHTPSAKNIQYF. DNA for the CDR3: TGTGCCAGCAGTTCCCACACGCCTTCAGCCAAAAACATTCAGTACTTC.

V is TRBV19 and J is TRBJ2-2; unclear D gene. Germline CDR1 reads LNHDA; CDR2 reads SQIVND (reference sequence). V dropped 3 bases and J dropped 7 bases, with 6 bases sitting between them. This CDR3 is 12 amino acids long. The CDR3 nucleotides read TGTGCCAGTAGTATTATGTTCGGGGAGCTGTTTTTT. Amino acids: CASSIMFGELFF.